These T cell receptor beta chains were read from a single sample in a study of technical replicates of blood from a handful of donors. Method: immunoSEQ multiplex PCR; TCRdb's copy keeps in-frame clones and lacks some. The table shows around 29,000 clones, with 85% to 95% occurring only once. The sequenced sample was PBMCs. The receptors were sampled from a human donor in good health. Some clones in this sample may be carry-over from other donors' samples. The CDR3 runs from the conserved cysteine through the conserved F or W. Each record gives: D gene, clone size, V gene, J gene, CDR3 protein, CDR3 DNA. The D gene is left open where the match is weak. Not all rows give a size; the values are once, few, many and, for expanded clones, a class.

>.|few|TRBV5-1|TRBJ2-5
CASSLGAGETQYF
TGCGCCAGCAGCTTGGGAGCGGGAGAGACCCAGTACTTC
>TRBD2|.|TRBV5-4|TRBJ2-3
CASSSESSGGKDTQYF
TGTGCCAGCAGCTCAGAGTCTAGCGGGGGGAAAGATACGCAGTATTTT
>.|.|TRBV30|TRBJ2-3
CAWSVGLATQYF
TGTGCCTGGAGTGTAGGGCTAGCGACGCAGTATTTT
>.|.|TRBV6-6|TRBJ2-1
CASSYRETGVSNEQFF
TGTGCCAGCAGTTACAGGGAGACAGGAGTATCCAATGAGCAGTTCTTC
>.|.|TRBV7-9|TRBJ2-1
CASSPRTVRRTYNEQFF
TGTGCCAGCAGCCCGCGGACAGTCCGTCGGACCTACAATGAGCAGTTCTTC
>TRBD2|once|TRBV9|TRBJ2-7
CASSALSGDHEQYF
TGTGCCAGCAGCGCCCTAAGCGGGGATCACGAGCAGTACTTC
>.|.|TRBV4-2|TRBJ1-5
CASSQDRGNQPQHF
TGTGCCAGCAGCCAAGATCGGGGAAATCAGCCCCAGCATTTT
>.|.|TRBV15|TRBJ2-6
CATSRGGLGANVLTF
TGTGCCACCAGCAGAGGAGGGCTTGGGGCCAACGTCCTGACTTTC
>.|once|TRBV11-3|TRBJ2-1
CASSLGTRGNEQFF
TGTGCCAGCAGCTTAGGTACGCGGGGCAATGAGCAGTTCTTC
>.|.|TRBV18|TRBJ1-5
CASSPTGQQPQHF
TGTGCCAGCTCACCTACAGGGCAACAGCCCCAGCATTTT
>.|.|TRBV11-2|TRBJ1-1
CASSAVGRYTEAFF
TGTGCCAGCAGCGCGGTGGGGAGGTACACTGAAGCTTTCTTT
>.|.|TRBV7-2|TRBJ1-6
CASSLRGGLQSMGSPLHF
TGTGCCAGCAGCTTAAGGGGAGGGCTACAGAGCATGGGTTCACCCCTCCACTTT
>.|.|TRBV7-9|TRBJ1-3
CASSLVGQKHGNTIYF
TGTGCCAGCAGCTTAGTGGGACAAAAGCACGGAAACACCATATATTTT
>.|.|TRBV18|TRBJ1-1
CASSQGENTEAFF
TGTGCCAGCTCACAGGGGGAGAACACTGAAGCTTTCTTT
>.|.|TRBV11-1|TRBJ2-5
CASSTGSRETQYF
TGTGCCAGCAGCACCGGGAGCCGAGAGACCCAGTACTTC
>.|.|TRBV4-1|TRBJ1-2
CASSVSGQNYGYTF
TGCGCCAGCAGCGTATCAGGGCAGAACTATGGCTACACCTTC
>.|.|TRBV30|TRBJ2-7
CAGSTDAYEQYF
TGTGCCGGGTCGACAGATGCCTACGAGCAGTACTTC
>TRBD2|.|TRBV7-9|TRBJ2-2
CASSQLAAGTGELFF
TGTGCCAGCAGCCAACTAGCGGCCGGCACCGGGGAGCTGTTTTTT
>TRBD1|.|TRBV5-6|TRBJ2-6
CASSAGTGAFGANVLTF
TGTGCCAGCAGCGCCGGGACAGGGGCTTTTGGGGCCAACGTCCTGACTTTC
>.|.|TRBV2|TRBJ1-1
CASSRLGGNTEAFF
TGTGCCAGCAGTCGGCTGGGGGGGAACACTGAAGCTTTCTTT
>.|.|TRBV10-3|TRBJ1-2
CAILGDSSLNYGYTF
TGTGCCATCCTGGGGGACTCGTCCCTCAACTATGGCTACACCTTC
>TRBD2|.|TRBV6-5|TRBJ2-7
CASSNREGVRYEQYF
TGTGCCAGCAGTAATCGGGAGGGGGTAAGGTACGAGCAGTACTTC
>.|once|TRBV10-3|TRBJ2-3
CAISESALVSGPDTQYF
TGTGCCATCAGTGAGTCGGCGCTAGTAAGTGGTCCAGATACGCAGTATTTT
>.|.|TRBV7-2|TRBJ2-7
CASSQLSLGQTTYEQYF
TGTGCCAGCAGCCAACTCTCCCTGGGGCAGACGACGTACGAGCAGTACTTC
>.|.|TRBV6-5|TRBJ2-3
CASSLQGADTQYF
TGTGCCAGCAGCTTACAGGGAGCAGATACGCAGTATTTT